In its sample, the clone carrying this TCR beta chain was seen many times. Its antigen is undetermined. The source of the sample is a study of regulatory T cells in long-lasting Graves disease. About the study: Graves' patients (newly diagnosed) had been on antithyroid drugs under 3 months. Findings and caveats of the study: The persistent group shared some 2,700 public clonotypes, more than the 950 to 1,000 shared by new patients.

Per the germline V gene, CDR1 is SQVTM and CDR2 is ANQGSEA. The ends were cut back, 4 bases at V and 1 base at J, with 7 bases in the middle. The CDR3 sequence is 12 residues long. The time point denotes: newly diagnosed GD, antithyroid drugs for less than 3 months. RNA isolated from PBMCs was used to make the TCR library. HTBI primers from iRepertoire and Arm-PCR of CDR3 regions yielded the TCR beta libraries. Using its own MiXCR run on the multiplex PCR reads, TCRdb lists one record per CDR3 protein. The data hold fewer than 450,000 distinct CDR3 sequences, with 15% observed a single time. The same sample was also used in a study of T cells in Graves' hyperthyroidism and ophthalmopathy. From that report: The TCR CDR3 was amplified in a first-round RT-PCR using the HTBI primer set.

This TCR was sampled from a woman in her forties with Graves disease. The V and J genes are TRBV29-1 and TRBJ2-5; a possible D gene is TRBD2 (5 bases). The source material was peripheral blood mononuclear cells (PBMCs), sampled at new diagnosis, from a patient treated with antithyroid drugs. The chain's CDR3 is CSVVAFQETQYF. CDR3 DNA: TGCAGCGTTGTAGCGTTCCAAGAGACCCAGTACTTC. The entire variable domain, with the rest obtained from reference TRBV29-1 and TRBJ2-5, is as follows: SAVISQKPSRDICQRGTSLTIQCQVDSQVTMMFWYRQQPGQSLTLIATANQGSEATYESGFVIDKFPISRPNLTFSTLTVSNMSPEDSSIYLCSVVAFQETQYFGPGTRLLVL.